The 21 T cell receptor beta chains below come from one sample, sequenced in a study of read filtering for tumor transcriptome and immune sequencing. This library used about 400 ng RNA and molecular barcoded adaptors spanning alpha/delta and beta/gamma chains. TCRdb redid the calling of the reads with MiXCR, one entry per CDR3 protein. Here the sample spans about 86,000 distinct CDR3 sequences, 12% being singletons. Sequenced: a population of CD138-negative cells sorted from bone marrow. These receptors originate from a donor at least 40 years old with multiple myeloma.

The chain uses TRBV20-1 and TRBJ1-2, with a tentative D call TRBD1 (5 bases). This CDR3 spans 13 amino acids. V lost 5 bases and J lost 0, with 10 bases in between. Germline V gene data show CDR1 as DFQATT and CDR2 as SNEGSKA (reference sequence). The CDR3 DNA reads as TGCAGTGCTGATGACAGAACTAACTATGGCTACACCTTC. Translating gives CSADDRTNYGYTF.

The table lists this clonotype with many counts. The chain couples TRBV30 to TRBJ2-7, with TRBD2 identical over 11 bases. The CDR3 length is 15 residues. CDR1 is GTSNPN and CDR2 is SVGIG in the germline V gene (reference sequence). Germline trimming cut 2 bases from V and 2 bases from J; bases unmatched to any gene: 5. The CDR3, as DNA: TGTGCCTGGAGTACCTTTAGCGGGAGGGCCTACGAGCAGTACTTC. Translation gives CAWSTFSGRAYEQYF.

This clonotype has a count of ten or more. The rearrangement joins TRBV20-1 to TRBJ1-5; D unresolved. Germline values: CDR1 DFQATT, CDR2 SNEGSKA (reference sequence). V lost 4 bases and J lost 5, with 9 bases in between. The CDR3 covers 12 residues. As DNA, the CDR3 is TGCAGTGCTACGGCAGGAGATCAGCCCCAGCATTTT. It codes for CSATAGDQPQHF.

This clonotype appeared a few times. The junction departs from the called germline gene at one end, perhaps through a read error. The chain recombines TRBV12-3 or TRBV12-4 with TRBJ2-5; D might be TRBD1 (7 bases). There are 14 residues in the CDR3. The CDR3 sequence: CASSLGGGLQTQYF. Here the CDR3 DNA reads TGTGCCAGCAGCTTAGGAGGGGGCCTTCAGACCCAGTACTTC.

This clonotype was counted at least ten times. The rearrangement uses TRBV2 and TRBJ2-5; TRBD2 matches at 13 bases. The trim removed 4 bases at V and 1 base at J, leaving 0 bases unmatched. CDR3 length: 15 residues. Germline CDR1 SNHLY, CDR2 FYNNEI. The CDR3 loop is CASSGTSGSQETQYF. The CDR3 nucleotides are TGTGCCAGCAGTGGGACTAGCGGGAGCCAAGAGACCCAGTACTTC.

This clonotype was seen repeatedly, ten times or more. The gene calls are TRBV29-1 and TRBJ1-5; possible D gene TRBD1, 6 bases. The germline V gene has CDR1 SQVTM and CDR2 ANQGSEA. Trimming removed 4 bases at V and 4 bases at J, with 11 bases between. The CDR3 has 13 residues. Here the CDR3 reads CSVAYRENQPQHF. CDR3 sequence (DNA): TGCAGCGTTGCGTACAGGGAGAATCAGCCCCAGCATTTT.

For the CDR3, the DNA is TGTGCCAGCAGGGCCTCCGGGAGCGGGCGGCACGAGCAGTACTTC. Its translation: CASRASGSGRHEQYF. The chain is built from TRBV28 and TRBJ2-7, with D perhaps TRBD2 (6 bases). V was shortened by 6 bases and J by 5 bases, with 20 bases between the two germline ends. Germline loops: CDR1 MDHEN, CDR2 SYDVKM. CDR3 length equals 15 residues.

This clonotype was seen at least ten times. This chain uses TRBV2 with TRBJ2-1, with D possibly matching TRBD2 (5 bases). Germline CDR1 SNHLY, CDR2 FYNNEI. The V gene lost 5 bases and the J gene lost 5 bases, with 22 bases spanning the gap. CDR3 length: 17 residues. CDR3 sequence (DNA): TGTGCCAGCAGTCCTTACCCCCCGCCAACCGGGGACAATGAGCAGTTCTTC. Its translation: CASSPYPPPTGDNEQFF. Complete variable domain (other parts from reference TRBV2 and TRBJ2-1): EPEVTQTPSHQVTQMGQEVILRCVPISNHLYFYWYRQILGQKVEFLVSFYNNEISEKSEIFDDQFSVERPDGSNFTLKIRSTKLEDSAMYFCASSPYPPPTGDNEQFFGPGTRLTVL.

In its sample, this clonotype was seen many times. CDR3 region: CASSFRRDYEQYF. In nucleotides, the CDR3 is TGTGCCAGCAGCTTTAGGAGGGACTACGAGCAGTACTTC. The chain joins TRBV7-2 to TRBJ2-7; D might be TRBD2 (6 bases). CDR1 is SGHTA and CDR2 is FQGNSA in the germline V gene. Trimming stripped 3 bases from V and 3 bases from J, with 9 bases between. The CDR3 contains 13 residues.

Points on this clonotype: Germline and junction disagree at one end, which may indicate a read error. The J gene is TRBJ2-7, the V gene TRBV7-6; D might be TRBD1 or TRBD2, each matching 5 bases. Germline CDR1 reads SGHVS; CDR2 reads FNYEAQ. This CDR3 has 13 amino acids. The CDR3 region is CASSPGPNYGQHF. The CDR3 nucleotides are TGTGCCAGCAGCCCGGGACCAAACTACGGGCAGCACTTC. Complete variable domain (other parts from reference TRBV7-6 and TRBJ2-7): GAGVSQSPRYKVTKRGQDVALRCDPISGHVSLYWYRQALGQGPEFLTYFNYEAQQDKSGLPNDRFSAERPEGSISTLTIQRTEQRDSAMYRCASSPGPNYGQHFGPGTRLTVT.

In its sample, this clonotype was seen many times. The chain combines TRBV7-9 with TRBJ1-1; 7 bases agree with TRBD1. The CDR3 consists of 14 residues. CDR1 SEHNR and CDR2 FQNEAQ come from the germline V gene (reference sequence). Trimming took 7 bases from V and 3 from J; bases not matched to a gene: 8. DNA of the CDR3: TGTGCCAGCAACGTACAGGGGAGGGACACTGAAGCTTTCTTT. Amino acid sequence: CASNVQGRDTEAFF.

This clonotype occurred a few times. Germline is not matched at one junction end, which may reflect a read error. CDR3 sequence (DNA): TGTGGCAGTAGTCAGGTGGGTTGGAACGAGCAGTACTTC. Protein product: CGSSQVGWNEQYF. The rearrangement links TRBV19 to TRBJ2-7; no definite D call. The CDR3 consists of 13 residues. CDR1 and CDR2 (germline): LNHDA, SQIVND (reference sequence).

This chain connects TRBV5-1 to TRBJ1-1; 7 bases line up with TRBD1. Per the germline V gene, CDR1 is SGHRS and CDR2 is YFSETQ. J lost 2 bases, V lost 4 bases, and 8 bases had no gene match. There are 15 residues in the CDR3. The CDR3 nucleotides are TGCGCCAGCAGCAAAACGACAGGGTTCAACACTGAAGCTTTCTTT. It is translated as CASSKTTGFNTEAFF.

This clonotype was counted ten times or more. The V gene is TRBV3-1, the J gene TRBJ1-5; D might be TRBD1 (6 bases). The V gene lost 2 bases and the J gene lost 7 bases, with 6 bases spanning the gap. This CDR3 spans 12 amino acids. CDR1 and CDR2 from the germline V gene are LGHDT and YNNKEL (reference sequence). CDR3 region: CASSQQGQPQHF. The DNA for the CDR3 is TGTGCCAGCAGCCAACAGGGGCAGCCCCAGCATTTT. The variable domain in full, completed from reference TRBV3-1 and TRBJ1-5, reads DTAVSQTPKYLVTQMGNDKSIKCEQNLGHDTMYWYKQDSKKFLKIMFSYNNKELIINETVPNRFSPKSPDKAHLNLHINSLELGDSAVYFCASSQQGQPQHFGDGTRLSIL.

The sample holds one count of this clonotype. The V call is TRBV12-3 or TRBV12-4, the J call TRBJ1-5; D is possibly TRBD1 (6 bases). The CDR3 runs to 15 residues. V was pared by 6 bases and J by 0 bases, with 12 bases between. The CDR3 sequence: CASSPQGISNQPQHF. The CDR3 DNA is TGTGCCAGCAGCCCACAGGGAATTAGCAATCAGCCCCAGCATTTT.

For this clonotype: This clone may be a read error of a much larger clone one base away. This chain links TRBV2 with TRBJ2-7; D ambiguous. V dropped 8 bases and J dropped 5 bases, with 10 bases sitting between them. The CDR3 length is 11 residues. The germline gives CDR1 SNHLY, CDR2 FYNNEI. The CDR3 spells CASSRENEQYF. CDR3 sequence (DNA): TGTGCCAGCTCTCGAGAGAACGAGCAGTACTTC.

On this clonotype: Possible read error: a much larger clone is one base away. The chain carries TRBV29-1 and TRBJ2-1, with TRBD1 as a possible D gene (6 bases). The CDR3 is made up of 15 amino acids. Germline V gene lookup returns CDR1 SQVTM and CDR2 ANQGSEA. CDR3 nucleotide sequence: TGCAGCACCCCCTCGGTAAAGGGTCGGGACAAGGAGCAGTTCTTC. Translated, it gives CSTPSVKGRDKEQFF.

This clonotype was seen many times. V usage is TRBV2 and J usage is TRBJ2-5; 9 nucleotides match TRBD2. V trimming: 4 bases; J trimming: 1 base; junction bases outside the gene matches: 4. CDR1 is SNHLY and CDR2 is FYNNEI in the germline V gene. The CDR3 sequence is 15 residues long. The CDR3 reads CASSGSGRSQETQYF. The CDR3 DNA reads TGTGCCAGCAGTGGTAGCGGGAGATCCCAAGAGACCCAGTACTTC.

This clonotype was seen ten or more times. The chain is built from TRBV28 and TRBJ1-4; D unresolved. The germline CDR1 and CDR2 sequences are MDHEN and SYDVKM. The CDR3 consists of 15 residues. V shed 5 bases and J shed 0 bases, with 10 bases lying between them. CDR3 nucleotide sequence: TGTGCCAGCAGTCCCATGAGAGCAACTAATGAAAAACTGTTTTTT. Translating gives CASSPMRATNEKLFF.

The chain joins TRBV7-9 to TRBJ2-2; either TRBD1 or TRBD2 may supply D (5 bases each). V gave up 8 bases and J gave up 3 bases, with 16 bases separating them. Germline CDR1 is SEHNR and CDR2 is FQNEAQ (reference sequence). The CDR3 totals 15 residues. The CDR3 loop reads CASGSNTGHTGELFF. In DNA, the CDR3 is TGTGCCAGCGGTTCTAACACGGGGCACACCGGGGAGCTGTTTTTT.

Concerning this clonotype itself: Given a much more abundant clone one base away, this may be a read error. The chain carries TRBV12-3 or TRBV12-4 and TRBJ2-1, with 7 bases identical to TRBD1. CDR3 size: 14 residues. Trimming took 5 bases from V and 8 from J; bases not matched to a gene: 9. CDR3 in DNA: TGTGCCAGCAGTCTCTATAGGGACAGCTATGAGCAGTTCTTC. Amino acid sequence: CASSLYRDSYEQFF.